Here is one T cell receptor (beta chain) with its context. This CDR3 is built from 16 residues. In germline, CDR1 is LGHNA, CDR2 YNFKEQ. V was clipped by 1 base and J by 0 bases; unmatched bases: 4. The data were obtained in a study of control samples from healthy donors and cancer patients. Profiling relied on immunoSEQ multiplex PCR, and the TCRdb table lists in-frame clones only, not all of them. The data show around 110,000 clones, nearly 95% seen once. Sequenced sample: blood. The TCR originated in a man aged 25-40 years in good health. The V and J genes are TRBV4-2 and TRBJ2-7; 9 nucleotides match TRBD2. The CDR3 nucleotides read TGTGCCAGCAGCCAAGCGACTAGCGGCAACTCCTACGAGCAGTACTTC. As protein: CASSQATSGNSYEQYF.